This TCR beta chain appears in the sequencing data of a study of T cells in Graves' hyperthyroidism and ophthalmopathy. The germline V gene has CDR1 MNHNS and CDR2 SASEGT. Trimming stripped 8 bases from V and 0 bases from J, with 15 bases between. The CDR3 is 15 residues long. In patients aged 18 to 65, hyperthyroidism was newly diagnosed, with duration under 2 months. RNA transcripts were the template for amplifying TCR beta CDR3 regions. RT-PCR in the first round (using the HTBI primer set) targeted the TCR CDR3. TCRdb re-called the multiplex PCR reads through MiXCR, storing one row per CDR3 protein. The sample has some 620,000 distinct CDR3 sequences, about 16% seen once.

The sequence was obtained from a woman in her 30s with Graves' hyperthyroidism. The gene calls are TRBV6-1 and TRBJ2-3; D is unresolved. The sample was blood. The CDR3 sequence is CASGRSSSSTDTQYF. In DNA form, the CDR3 reads TGTGCCAGCGGTAGGAGTTCCTCGAGCACAGATACGCAGTATTTT.